This T cell receptor beta chain was captured by sequencing in a study of cytomegalovirus exposure and HLA in healthy donors. Overall study findings and caveats: Rare sequences made up most TCRs, while some public TCRs were found in many donors. The availability of immune exposure information extended only to CMV serostatus.

PCR involved 60 Vbeta and 13 Jbeta primers. TCRdb keeps only in-frame clones here, not all; method: immunoSEQ multiplex PCR. The sample table includes about 160,000 clones. Notes on this clone: What it binds is unknown.

CDR3 size: 18 residues. Germline V gene data show CDR1 as SGHNT and CDR2 as YENEEA. The trim removed 1 base at V and 5 bases at J, leaving 15 bases unmatched. There were likely unrecorded immune exposures, though donors were nominally healthy when sampled. The sequence came from a man under 40 in good health and CMV-seronegative. The source material was PBMCs. J is TRBJ2-7 and V is TRBV11-3, with 9 nucleotides matching TRBD1. CDR3 nucleotide sequence: TGTGCCAGCAGCTTAGCCCTGAGATACAGGGGGCCGAAGGACGAGCAGTACTTC. Protein: CASSLALRYRGPKDEQYF.